A single sample is the source of the 15 T cell receptor beta chains below, sequenced in a study of control samples from healthy donors and cancer patients. This table comes from immunoSEQ multiplex PCR, and its TCRdb copy is limited to in-frame clones, with some not included. The table includes about 90,000 clones, roughly nine tenths detected once. Sequenced sample: blood. These TCRs come from a woman between 18 and 29 years old in good health.

The DNA of the CDR3 is TGTGCCAGCGCGAGACTCGGTGGAAGGGAGCTGTTTTTT. Translated, it gives CASARLGGRELFF. The rearrangement links TRBV7-9 to TRBJ2-2; no clear D. CDR1 and CDR2 from the germline V gene are SEHNR and FQNEAQ (reference sequence). The CDR3 has 13 residues. The V gene lost 8 bases and the J gene lost 9 bases, with 16 bases spanning the gap.

As regards this clone: One junction end does not reproduce the germline sequence, and a read error may be involved. The V gene is TRBV19, the J gene TRBJ1-2; the D is unclear. The CDR3 loop spans 15 amino acids. Germline CDR1 and CDR2: LNHDA and SQIVND (reference sequence). The DNA for the CDR3 is TGTGCCAGTAGAATAGAGGAGGGAAAAATGGCTGGCTACACCTTC. Its protein is CASRIEEGKMAGYTF.

A single count supports this clone. This rearrangement joins TRBV5-1 to TRBJ2-2; the match to TRBD1 covers 7 bases. The CDR3 extends over 14 amino acids. Germline lookup yields CDR1 SGHRS and CDR2 YFSETQ. V dropped 2 bases and J dropped 6; count of bases not matched to a gene: 4. CDR3 sequence (DNA): TGCGCCAGCAGCTTTACCCAGGGGGCCGGGGAGCTGTTTTTT. Amino acids: CASSFTQGAGELFF.

The chain recombines TRBV20-1 with TRBJ1-1; D possibly corresponds to TRBD1 (6 bases). The germline V gene has CDR1 DFQATT and CDR2 SNEGSKA (reference sequence). V lost 6 bases, J lost 5 bases, and 10 bases lay in between. The CDR3 totals 11 residues. The CDR3 loop reads CSATRGTEAFF. The DNA for the CDR3 is TGCAGTGCAACCAGGGGTACTGAAGCTTTCTTT.

This chain joins TRBV12-5 and TRBJ2-6, with D unresolved. The germline gives CDR1 LGHNT, CDR2 FRNRAP. Trimming shortened V by 0 bases and J by 4 bases, and 16 bases separated the two germline ends. The CDR3 has 18 amino acids. The CDR3 bases are TGTGCTAGTGGTTTGGTACGAGATGGAGAGGCAGGGGCCAACGTCCTGACTTTC. This sequence encodes CASGLVRDGEAGANVLTF.

The chain is built from TRBV7-2 and TRBJ2-1; 13 bases agree with TRBD2. The V and J ends lost 7 bases and 7 bases, in that order; junction bases with no gene match: 10. In germline, CDR1 is SGHTA, CDR2 FQGNSA. The CDR3 loop spans 16 amino acids. The CDR3 sequence: CASTTQLAGGWNEQFF. CDR3 nucleotide sequence: TGTGCCAGCACTACCCAACTAGCGGGGGGGTGGAATGAGCAGTTCTTC. The whole variable domain, filled in from reference TRBV7-2 and TRBJ2-1, reads GAGVSQSPSNKVTEKGKDVELRCDPISGHTALYWYRQSLGQGLEFLIYFQGNSAPDKSGLPSDRFSAERTGGSVSTLTIQRTQQEDSAVYLCASTTQLAGGWNEQFFGPGTRLTVL.

The rearrangement uses TRBV27 and TRBJ1-2; D gene uncertain. The CDR3 spans 14 residues. CDR1 and CDR2 (germline): MNHEY, SMNVEV (reference sequence). Deletions cut 5 bases from V and 4 bases from J, with 14 bases between. The CDR3 loop reads CASSVTPGGYGYTF. The CDR3 region has the DNA TGTGCCAGCAGTGTTACGCCCGGCGGCTATGGCTACACCTTC.

V usage is TRBV19 and J usage is TRBJ1-2; 7 bases map to TRBD1. The CDR3 covers 13 residues. The V gene end was trimmed by 5 bases and the J gene end by 3 bases; junction bases not matched to a gene: 3. Germline CDR1 LNHDA, CDR2 SQIVND (reference sequence). CDR3 region: CASSARGDYGYTF. The CDR3 DNA reads TGTGCCAGTAGTGCCAGGGGGGACTATGGCTACACCTTC.

The V and J genes are TRBV2 and TRBJ1-5; D unclear. Trimming shortened V by 3 bases and J by 7 bases, and 16 bases separated the two germline ends. CDR3 length: 15 residues. Germline values: CDR1 SNHLY, CDR2 FYNNEI. This CDR3 reads CASSEVPRVWQPQHF. For the CDR3, the DNA is TGTGCCAGCAGTGAGGTTCCCCGGGTATGGCAGCCCCAGCATTTT.

This chain connects TRBV5-6 to TRBJ2-3; 11 bases are shared with TRBD2. The V gene's germline CDR1 is SGHDT and CDR2 YYEEEE. V lost 4 bases, J lost 2 bases, and 6 bases stayed unmatched. This CDR3 region has 16 residues. DNA for the CDR3: TGTGCCAGCAGCCTAAGGACTAGCGGGTACACAGATACGCAGTATTTT. Protein product: CASSLRTSGYTDTQYF.

This rearrangement joins TRBV11-3 to TRBJ2-3; TRBD1 matches at 9 bases. CDR1 is SGHNT and CDR2 is YENEEA in the germline V gene. The CDR3 has 15 residues. The ends lost 0 bases at V and 5 bases at J; junction bases unmatched: 3. CDR3 coding DNA: TGTGCCAGCAGCTTAGATGGGACAGGGTTAGATACGCAGTATTTT. It is translated as CASSLDGTGLDTQYF. The complete variable domain, with remaining parts taken from reference TRBV11-3 and TRBJ2-3, reads EAGVVQSPRYKIIEKKQPVAFWCNPISGHNTLYWYLQNLGQGPELLIRYENEEAVDDSQLPKDRFSAERLKGVDSTLKIQPAELGDSAVYLCASSLDGTGLDTQYFGPGTRLTVL.

The chain recombines TRBV29-1 with TRBJ2-1; 8 bases map to TRBD1. The CDR3 loop spans 12 amino acids. CDR1 and CDR2 from the germline V gene are SQVTM and ANQGSEA. CDR3 loop: CSDRTGSGEQFF. For the CDR3, the DNA is TGCAGTGATAGGACAGGGTCGGGGGAGCAGTTCTTC.

This clone has more than one count but fewer than ten. The chain employs TRBV29-1 and TRBJ1-3, with D hard to call. CDR1 is SQVTM and CDR2 is ANQGSEA in the germline V gene. This CDR3 has 13 residues. Trimming stripped 4 bases from V and 3 bases from J, with 10 bases between. The DNA for the CDR3 is TGCAGCGTTGCAGCGGACGGTGGAAACACCATATATTTT. Translating it yields CSVAADGGNTIYF. The full variable domain, rest sourced from reference TRBV29-1 and TRBJ1-3, is SAVISQKPSRDICQRGTSLTIQCQVDSQVTMMFWYRQQPGQSLTLIATANQGSEATYESGFVIDKFPISRPNLTFSTLTVSNMSPEDSSIYLCSVAADGGNTIYFGEGSWLTVV.

The J gene is TRBJ2-7, the V gene TRBV7-9, with D hard to call. The CDR3 sequence is 14 residues long. CDR1 and CDR2 (germline): SEHNR, FQNEAQ (reference sequence). Trimming left V 5 bases short and J 7 bases short, with 18 bases between. CDR3 loop: CASSPIWPPKEQYF. The CDR3 region has the DNA TGTGCCAGCAGCCCCATATGGCCCCCTAAAGAGCAGTACTTC.

This clone was detected only once. This chain's CDR3 is CASGYRTDTQYF. The CDR3 coding sequence is TGTGCTAGTGGATATCGCACAGATACGCAGTATTTT. The chain joins TRBV12-5 to TRBJ2-3; unclear D gene. The length of the CDR3 is 12 residues. V lost 6 bases to trimming and J lost 1 base, with 5 bases between them. From germline, CDR1 is LGHNT and CDR2 FRNRAP.